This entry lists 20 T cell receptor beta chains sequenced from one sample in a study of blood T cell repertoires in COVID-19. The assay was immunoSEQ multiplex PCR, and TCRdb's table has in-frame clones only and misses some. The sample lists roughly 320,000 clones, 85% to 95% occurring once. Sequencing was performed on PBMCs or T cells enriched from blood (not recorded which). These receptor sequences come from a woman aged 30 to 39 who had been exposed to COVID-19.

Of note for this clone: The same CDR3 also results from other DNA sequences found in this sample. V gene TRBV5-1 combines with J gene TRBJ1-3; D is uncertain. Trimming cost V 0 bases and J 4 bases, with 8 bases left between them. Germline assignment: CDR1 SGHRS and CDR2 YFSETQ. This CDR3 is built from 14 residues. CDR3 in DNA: TGCGCCAGCAGCTTGGGACATGAGGGAAACACCATATATTTT. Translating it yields CASSLGHEGNTIYF.

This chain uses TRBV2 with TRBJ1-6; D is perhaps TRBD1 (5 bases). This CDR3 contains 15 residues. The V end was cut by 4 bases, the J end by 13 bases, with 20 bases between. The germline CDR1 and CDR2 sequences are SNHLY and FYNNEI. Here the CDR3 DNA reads TGTGCCAGCAGTGGGTCGGGACGGGGGATATCGCCCCTCCACTTT. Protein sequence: CASSGSGRGISPLHF.

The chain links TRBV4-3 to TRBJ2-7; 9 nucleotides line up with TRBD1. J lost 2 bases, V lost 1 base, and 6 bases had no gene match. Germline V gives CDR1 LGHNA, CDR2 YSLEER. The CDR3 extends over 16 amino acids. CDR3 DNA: TGCGCCAGCAGCCAAGGCGACAGGGGGGTGACCTACGAGCAGTACTTC. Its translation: CASSQGDRGVTYEQYF.

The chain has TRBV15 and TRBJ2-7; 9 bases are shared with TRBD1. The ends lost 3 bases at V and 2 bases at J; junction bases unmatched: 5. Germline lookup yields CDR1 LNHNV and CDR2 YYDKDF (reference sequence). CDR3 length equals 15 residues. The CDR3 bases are TGTGCCACCAGCAGGGACAGGGGACAAACCTACGAGCAGTACTTC. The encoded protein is CATSRDRGQTYEQYF.

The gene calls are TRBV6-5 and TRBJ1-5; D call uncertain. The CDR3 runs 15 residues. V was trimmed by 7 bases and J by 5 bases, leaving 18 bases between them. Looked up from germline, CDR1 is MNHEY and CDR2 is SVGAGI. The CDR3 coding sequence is TGTGCCAGCAAATATGCAGGAAGACACGATCAGCCCCAGCATTTT. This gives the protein CASKYAGRHDQPQHF.

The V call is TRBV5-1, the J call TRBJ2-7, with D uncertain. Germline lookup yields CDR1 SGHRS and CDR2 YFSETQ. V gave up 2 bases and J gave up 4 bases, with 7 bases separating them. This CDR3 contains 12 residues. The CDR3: CASSFTRYEQYF. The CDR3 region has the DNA TGCGCCAGCAGCTTTACCCGGTACGAGCAGTACTTC.

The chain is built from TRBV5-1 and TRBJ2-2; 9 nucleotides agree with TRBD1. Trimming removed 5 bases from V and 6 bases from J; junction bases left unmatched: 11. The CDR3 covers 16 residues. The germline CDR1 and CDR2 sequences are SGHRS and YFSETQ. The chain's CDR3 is CASSSQPRQGAGELFF. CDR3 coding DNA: TGCGCCAGCAGTTCTCAACCTCGACAGGGGGCCGGGGAGCTGTTTTTT. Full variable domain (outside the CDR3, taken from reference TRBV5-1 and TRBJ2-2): KAGVTQTPRYLIKTRGQQVTLSCSPISGHRSVSWYQQTPGQGLQFLFEYFSETQRNKGNFPGRFSGRQFSNSRSEMNVSTLELGDSALYLCASSSQPRQGAGELFFGEGSRLTVL.

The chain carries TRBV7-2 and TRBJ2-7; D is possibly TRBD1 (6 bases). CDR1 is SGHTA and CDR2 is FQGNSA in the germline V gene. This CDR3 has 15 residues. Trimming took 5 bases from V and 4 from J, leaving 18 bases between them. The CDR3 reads CASSQSGTIVYEQYF. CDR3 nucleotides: TGTGCCAGCAGCCAATCCGGGACAATAGTTTACGAGCAGTACTTC.

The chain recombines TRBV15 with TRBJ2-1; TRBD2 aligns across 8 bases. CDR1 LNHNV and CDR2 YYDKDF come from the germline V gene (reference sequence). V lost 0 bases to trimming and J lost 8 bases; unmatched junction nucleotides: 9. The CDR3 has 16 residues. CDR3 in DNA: TGTGCCACCAGCAGAGATCGGCCGGCGGGGGGCTATGAGCAGTTCTTC. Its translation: CATSRDRPAGGYEQFF.

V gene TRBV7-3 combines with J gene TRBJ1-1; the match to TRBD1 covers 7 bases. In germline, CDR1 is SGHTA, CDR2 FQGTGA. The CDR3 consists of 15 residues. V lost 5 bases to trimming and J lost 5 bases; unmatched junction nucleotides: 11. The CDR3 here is CASSQTGERRTEAFF. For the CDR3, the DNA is TGTGCCAGCAGCCAAACAGGGGAAAGGAGAACTGAAGCTTTCTTT.

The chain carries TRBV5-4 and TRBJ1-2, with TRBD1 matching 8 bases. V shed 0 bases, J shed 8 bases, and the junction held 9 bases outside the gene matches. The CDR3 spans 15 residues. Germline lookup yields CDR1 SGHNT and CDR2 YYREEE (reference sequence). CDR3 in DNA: TGTGCCAGCAGCTTGGGGGTGACAGGGGTTGGAGGCTACACCTTC. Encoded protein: CASSLGVTGVGGYTF.

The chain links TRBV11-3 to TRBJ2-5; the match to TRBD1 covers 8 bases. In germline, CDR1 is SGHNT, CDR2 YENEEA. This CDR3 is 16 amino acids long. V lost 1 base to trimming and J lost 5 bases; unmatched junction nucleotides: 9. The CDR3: CASSLGTDRGIETQYF. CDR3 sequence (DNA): TGTGCCAGCAGCTTAGGTACCGACAGGGGCATCGAGACCCAGTACTTC.

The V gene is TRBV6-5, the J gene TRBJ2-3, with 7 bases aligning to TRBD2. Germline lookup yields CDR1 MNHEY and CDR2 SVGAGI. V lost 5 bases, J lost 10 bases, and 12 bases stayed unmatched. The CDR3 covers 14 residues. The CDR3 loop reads CASSTVGEGGAQYF. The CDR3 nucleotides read TGTGCCAGCAGTACCGTTGGGGAGGGTGGCGCGCAGTATTTT.

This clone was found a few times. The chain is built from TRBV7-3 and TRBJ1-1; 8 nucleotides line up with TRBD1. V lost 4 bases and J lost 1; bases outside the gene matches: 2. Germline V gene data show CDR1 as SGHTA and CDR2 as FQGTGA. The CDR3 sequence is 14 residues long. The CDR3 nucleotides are TGTGCCAGCAGCTCGGACAGGGCGAACACTGAAGCTTTCTTT. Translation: CASSSDRANTEAFF.

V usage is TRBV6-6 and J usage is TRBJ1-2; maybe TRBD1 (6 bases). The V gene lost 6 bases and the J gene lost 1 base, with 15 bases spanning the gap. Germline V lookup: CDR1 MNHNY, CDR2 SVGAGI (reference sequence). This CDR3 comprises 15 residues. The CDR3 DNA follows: TGTGCCAGCAGAACCCGGGACACCAATAACTATGGCTACACCTTC. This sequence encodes CASRTRDTNNYGYTF.

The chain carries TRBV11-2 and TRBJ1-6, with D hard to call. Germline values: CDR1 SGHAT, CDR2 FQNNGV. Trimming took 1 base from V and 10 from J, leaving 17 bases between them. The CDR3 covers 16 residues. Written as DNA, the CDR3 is TGTGCCAGCAGCTTAGGGGCTGTTAACGGCTACTCACCCCTCCACTTT. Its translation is CASSLGAVNGYSPLHF.

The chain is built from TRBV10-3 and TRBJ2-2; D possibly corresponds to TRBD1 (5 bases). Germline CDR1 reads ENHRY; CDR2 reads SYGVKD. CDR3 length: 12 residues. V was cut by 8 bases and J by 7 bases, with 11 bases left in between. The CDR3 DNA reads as TGTGCCATCGGGTTAGGGGTCGGGGAGCTGTTTTTT. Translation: CAIGLGVGELFF.

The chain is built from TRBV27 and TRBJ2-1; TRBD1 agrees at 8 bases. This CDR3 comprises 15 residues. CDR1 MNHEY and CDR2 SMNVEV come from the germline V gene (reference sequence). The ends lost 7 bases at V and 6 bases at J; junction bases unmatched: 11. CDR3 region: CASNLRGQLINEQFF. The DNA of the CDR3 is TGTGCCAGCAACCTCAGGGGGCAGCTAATCAATGAGCAGTTCTTC.

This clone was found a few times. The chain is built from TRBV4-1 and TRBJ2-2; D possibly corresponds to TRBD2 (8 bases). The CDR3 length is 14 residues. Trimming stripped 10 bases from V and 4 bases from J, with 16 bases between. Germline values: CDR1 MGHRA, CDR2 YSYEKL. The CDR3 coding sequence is TGCGCCACCGGGAGGGGGCCGGGCACCGGGGAGCTGTTTTTT. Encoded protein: CATGRGPGTGELFF.

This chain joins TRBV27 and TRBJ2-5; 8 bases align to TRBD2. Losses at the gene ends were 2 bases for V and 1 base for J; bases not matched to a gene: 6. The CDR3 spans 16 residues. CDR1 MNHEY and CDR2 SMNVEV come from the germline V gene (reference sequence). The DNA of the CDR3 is TGTGCCAGCAGTTTAGCAGCGGGGGCAATCCAAGAGACCCAGTACTTC. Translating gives CASSLAAGAIQETQYF.